One and the same sample provided the 20 T cell receptor beta chains below, sequenced in a study of control samples from healthy donors and cancer patients (dated by TCRdb to the early 2020s). The library was made by the immunoSEQ multiplex PCR assay. The table was pulled from immuneACCESS by TCRdb, which kept in-frame rearrangements only. Such tables lose some clones; where checked, under half of the loss comes from unresolved V genes, and the rest has no known cause. A total of about 150,000 clones appear in this sample, around nine tenths of them only once. The ten largest make up 4.9% of the sample. Input material: blood. The receptors here all came from a man aged 25 to 40 in good health.

The V and J genes are TRBV3-1 (or the pseudogene TRBV3-2) and TRBJ2-3, with TRBD2 matching 14 bases. V was pared by 4 bases and J by 7 bases, with 16 bases of the junction left unmatched. This CDR3 has 19 residues. CDR1 is LGHDT and CDR2 is YNNKEL in the germline V gene (reference sequence). The CDR3 loop is CASSLTPRLAGGPGNTQYF. The CDR3 DNA sequence: TGTGCCAGCAGCCTAACCCCCCGACTAGCGGGGGGGCCCGGTAATACGCAGTATTTT.

The rearrangement joins TRBV27 to TRBJ2-2; D gene unclear. The V gene's germline CDR1 is MNHEY and CDR2 SMNVEV (reference sequence). The CDR3 loop spans 15 amino acids. Trimming shortened V by 5 bases and J by 5 bases, and 15 bases separated the two germline ends. CDR3 loop: CASSLLGASTGELFF. In DNA, the CDR3 is TGTGCCAGCAGTCTACTGGGTGCTTCAACCGGGGAGCTGTTTTTT.

About this clone: Additional DNA sequences in this sample encode the identical CDR3. V is TRBV4-3 and J is TRBJ1-5, with a possible D match to TRBD1 (5 bases). Per the germline V gene, CDR1 is LGHNA and CDR2 is YSLEER. Trimming removed 1 base from V and 0 bases from J, with 7 bases in between. The CDR3 length is 15 residues. The CDR3 protein is CASSQGGNSNQPQHF. The CDR3 DNA is TGCGCCAGCAGCCAAGGGGGCAATAGCAATCAGCCCCAGCATTTT.

Remarks on this clone: Additional DNA sequences in this sample encode the identical CDR3. The genes are TRBV7-3 and TRBJ1-1, with D maybe TRBD1 (6 bases). Trimming left V 5 bases short and J 1 base short, with 8 bases between. This CDR3 is built from 13 residues. From germline, CDR1 is SGHTA and CDR2 FQGTGA. CDR3 in amino acids: CASSPTGNTEAFF. The CDR3 DNA sequence: TGTGCCAGCAGCCCGACAGGGAACACTGAAGCTTTCTTT.

The J gene is TRBJ2-3, the V gene TRBV18; 9 bases map to TRBD2. The CDR3 has 17 amino acids. Germline loops: CDR1 KGHSH, CDR2 LQKENI. Trimming cost V 3 bases and J 8 bases; bases outside gene matches: 15. The CDR3 nucleotides are TGTGCCAGCTCACCGGCGCGGGAGGGCCGCATAGTCGGTACGCAGTATTTT. Residues: CASSPAREGRIVGTQYF.

V gene TRBV6-5 combines with J gene TRBJ1-1, with D possibly being TRBD1 (6 bases). V gave up 6 bases and J gave up 5 bases, with 7 bases separating them. Germline lookup yields CDR1 MNHEY and CDR2 SVGAGI. The CDR3 has 11 amino acids. CDR3 nucleotide sequence: TGTGCCAGCAGGCAGGGGACTGAAGCTTTCTTT. It specifies CASRQGTEAFF.

The chain employs TRBV5-6 and TRBJ1-5; tentatively, D is TRBD1 (5 bases). The CDR3 is made up of 13 amino acids. With 2 bases removed from V and 6 bases from J, the gap between germline ends came to 9 bases. Germline loops: CDR1 SGHDT, CDR2 YYEEEE. The CDR3 loop is CASSFYGGQPQHF. The DNA of the CDR3 is TGTGCCAGCAGCTTTTACGGGGGTCAGCCCCAGCATTTT.

This clone was observed many times. Different DNA sequences within this sample yield the same CDR3. CDR3 in amino acids: CASSGSAGVGNQPQHF. DNA for the CDR3: TGTGCCAGCAGTGGGTCGGCAGGGGTCGGCAATCAGCCCCAGCATTTT. The chain employs TRBV6-1 and TRBJ1-5, with a tentative D call TRBD1 (6 bases). Deletions cut 4 bases from V and 2 bases from J, with 15 bases between. CDR3 size: 16 residues. Germline V gives CDR1 MNHNS, CDR2 SASEGT.

This chain uses TRBV18 with TRBJ1-2; 7 nucleotides agree with TRBD1. The CDR3 covers 17 residues. Trimming at V came to 2 bases and at J to 4 bases, leaving 13 bases not matched to a gene. Germline CDR1 KGHSH, CDR2 LQKENI. The CDR3, as DNA: TGTGCCAGCTCACCAAATAATAATCCGGGACAGAGCTATGGCTACACCTTC. Amino acids: CASSPNNNPGQSYGYTF.

The V and J genes are TRBV24-1 and TRBJ1-2, with D tentatively TRBD1 (6 bases). Germline V gives CDR1 KGHDR, CDR2 SFDVKD. V dropped 5 bases and J dropped 6 bases, with 9 bases sitting between them. This CDR3 spans 12 amino acids. CDR3 DNA: TGTGCCACCAGTGGGGGGCGGGATGGCTACACCTTC. It is translated as CATSGGRDGYTF.

The chain carries TRBV7-8 and TRBJ2-7, with D perhaps matching TRBD1 (7 bases). This CDR3 spans 17 amino acids. V shed 1 base and J shed 2 bases, with 18 bases lying between them. The V gene's germline CDR1 is SGHVS and CDR2 FQNEAQ. The CDR3 here is CASSLDGGRTGAYEQYF. The CDR3 DNA reads as TGTGCCAGCAGCTTAGACGGTGGGAGGACAGGAGCCTACGAGCAGTACTTC. Complete variable domain (other parts from reference TRBV7-8 and TRBJ2-7): GAGVSQSPRYKVAKRGQDVALRCDPISGHVSLFWYQQALGQGPEFLTYFQNEAQLDKSGLPSDRFFAERPEGSVSTLKIQRTQQEDSAVYLCASSLDGGRTGAYEQYFGPGTRLTVT.

This clone was seen once. This sequence joins TRBV6-1 and TRBJ1-5; D is unclear. This CDR3 region has 17 residues. Germline assignment: CDR1 MNHNS and CDR2 SASEGT. The germline V and J ends were trimmed by 0 bases and 4 bases, with 16 bases remaining between them. CDR3 nucleotide sequence: TGTGCCAGCAGTGAAGCGGGCGGCTCCTCAGCAAATCAGCCCCAGCATTTT. This translates into CASSEAGGSSANQPQHF.

The gene calls are TRBV7-2 and TRBJ2-2; D could derive from TRBD1 or TRBD2 (5 bases each). This CDR3 comprises 16 residues. Germline V gene sequence: CDR1 SGHTA, CDR2 FQGNSA. V lost 2 bases and J 5 bases, leaving 15 bases between the germline ends. The chain's CDR3 is CASSLSGRPGTGELFF. The CDR3 bases are TGTGCCAGCAGCTTAAGCGGCAGGCCAGGGACCGGGGAGCTGTTTTTT.

The chain carries TRBV24-1 and TRBJ2-7; 7 bases fit TRBD1. The germline V gene encodes CDR1 KGHDR and CDR2 SFDVKD. V lost 2 bases and J lost 3; bases outside the gene matches: 0. The CDR3 runs to 13 residues. The CDR3 spells CATSDYRGYEQYF. CDR3 in DNA: TGTGCCACCAGTGATTACAGGGGCTACGAGCAGTACTTC.

The chain combines TRBV5-1 with TRBJ2-7; 10 bases map to TRBD1. The V segment lost 8 bases and the J segment 5 bases; nucleotides outside the gene matches: 10. CDR3 size: 14 residues. Germline CDR1 reads SGHRS; CDR2 reads YFSETQ. Here the CDR3 DNA reads TGCGCCAGAATATGGGGGACAGGGGAGCACGAGCAGTACTTC. It yields the protein CARIWGTGEHEQYF.

The V gene is TRBV2, the J gene TRBJ1-6, with TRBD1 as a possible D gene (5 bases). Germline CDR1 is SNHLY and CDR2 is FYNNEI. The V and J ends lost 7 bases and 7 bases respectively, with 17 bases between them. CDR3 length equals 15 residues. In DNA, the CDR3 is TGTGCCAGCATTAGGGACCGACCTGGCAATTCACCCCTCCACTTT. Amino acid sequence: CASIRDRPGNSPLHF. The full variable domain, its missing parts supplied by reference TRBV2 and TRBJ1-6, is EPEVTQTPSHQVTQMGQEVILRCVPISNHLYFYWYRQILGQKVEFLVSFYNNEISEKSEIFDDQFSVERPDGSNFTLKIRSTKLEDSAMYFCASIRDRPGNSPLHFGNGTRLTVT.

The chain combines TRBV12-3 or TRBV12-4 with TRBJ2-7; unclear D gene. V lost 3 bases, J lost 2 bases, and 8 bases lay in between. The CDR3 runs to 13 residues. The CDR3 protein is CASSLVGTYEQYF. Written as DNA, the CDR3 is TGTGCCAGCAGTTTGGTCGGAACCTACGAGCAGTACTTC.

This sequence joins TRBV15 and TRBJ2-1, with 10 bases matching TRBD2. The J segment lost 2 bases and the V segment lost 1 base, leaving 2 bases of the junction unmatched. Germline-derived CDR1 and CDR2 are LNHNV and YYDKDF (reference sequence). This CDR3 is 16 amino acids long. The CDR3 protein is CATSRGTSGTYNEQFF. The DNA for the CDR3 is TGTGCCACCAGCAGAGGGACTAGCGGCACCTACAATGAGCAGTTCTTC. Full variable domain (missing parts from reference TRBV15 and TRBJ2-1): DAMVIQNPRYQVTQFGKPVTLSCSQTLNHNVMYWYQQKSSQAPKLLFHYYDKDFNNEADTPDNFQSRRPNTSFCFLDIRSPGLGDTAMYLCATSRGTSGTYNEQFFGPGTRLTVL.

As concerns this clone: The junction shows a germline mismatch at one end, possibly a read error. The rearrangement links TRBV2 to TRBJ2-3; no firm D call. CDR1 SNHLY and CDR2 FYNNEI come from the germline V gene. CDR3 length: 17 amino acids. CDR3 in amino acids: CASREAGASTSTDTQYF. The CDR3, as DNA: TGTGCCAGCAGGGAAGCAGGAGCGTCCACTAGCACAGATACGCAGTATTTT.

This chain connects TRBV6-5 to TRBJ2-7; weak D call: TRBD2 (6 bases). CDR3 length: 15 residues. Germline CDR1 reads MNHEY; CDR2 reads SVGAGI. V was trimmed by 6 bases and J by 3 bases, leaving 18 bases between them. The CDR3 spells CASSQSEEAGYEQYF. CDR3 DNA: TGTGCCAGCAGCCAGAGCGAGGAAGCGGGCTACGAGCAGTACTTC.